Shown below are 22 T cell receptor beta chains from a single sample sequenced in a study of T cell responses to AZD1222 COVID-19 vaccine. Profiled with immunoSEQ multiplex PCR; TCRdb holds only in-frame clones, not every one. The sample lists 110,000 to 150,000 clones, approximately 90% seen once, with 2.5% to 3.5% in the top ten. Sequencing was performed on peripheral blood, taken on day 0 of AZD1222 vaccination. The origin of the receptors is an adult in good health.

The J gene is TRBJ2-5, the V gene TRBV5-1; no definite D call. The CDR3 runs to 14 residues. Germline values: CDR1 SGHRS, CDR2 YFSETQ. V was cut by 4 bases and J by 1 base, with 11 bases left in between. The CDR3 nucleotides are TGCGCCAGCAGCCCTGTCACCCCCCAAGAGACCCAGTACTTC. Translating it yields CASSPVTPQETQYF.

The chain has TRBV5-1 and TRBJ1-1; TRBD1 matches 8 bases. Trimming took 3 bases from V and 1 from J; bases not matched to a gene: 2. The CDR3 sequence is 14 residues long. Germline V CDR1 and CDR2: SGHRS, YFSETQ. The CDR3 region has the DNA TGCGCCAGCAGCTACGACAGGGGGAACACTGAAGCTTTCTTT. Encoded protein: CASSYDRGNTEAFF.

The gene calls are TRBV12-3 or TRBV12-4 and TRBJ2-3; TRBD2 agrees at 7 bases. J lost 5 bases, V lost 8 bases, and 4 bases had no gene match. CDR3 length equals 12 residues. The DNA of the CDR3 is TGTGCCAGCGGGAGGGCCATAGATACGCAGTATTTT. This codes for CASGRAIDTQYF.

CDR3 sequence: CAISEYTAGDGQFF. The CDR3, as DNA: TGTGCCATCAGTGAGTATACGGCGGGTGATGGGCAGTTCTTC. The rearrangement links TRBV10-3 to TRBJ2-1; D is perhaps TRBD2 (5 bases). Between the trimmed V and J ends, which lost 1 base and 12 bases, there was a span of 16 bases. CDR3 length equals 14 residues. The germline gives CDR1 ENHRY, CDR2 SYGVKD.

The chain is built from TRBV5-8 and TRBJ2-7; weak D call: TRBD1 (6 bases). The CDR3 has 13 residues. Germline V gene sequence: CDR1 SGHTS, CDR2 YDEGEE. V was cut by 4 bases and J by 4 bases, with 12 bases left in between. The CDR3 DNA follows: TGTGCCAGCAGCCTTCCCGGGACATACGAGCAGTACTTC. Its protein is CASSLPGTYEQYF.

The rearrangement joins TRBV30 to TRBJ2-7, with D hard to call. V was trimmed by 5 bases and J by 12 bases, leaving 20 bases between them. The V gene's germline CDR1 is GTSNPN and CDR2 SVGIG (reference sequence). The CDR3 spans 12 residues. The chain's CDR3 is CAWDRGTAVLYF. For the CDR3, the DNA is TGTGCCTGGGACCGTGGCACAGCCGTTCTGTACTTC.

The table lists this clone with a few counts. The rearrangement links TRBV2 to TRBJ2-1; 11 bases are shared with TRBD1. Trimming removed 7 bases from V and 8 bases from J; junction bases left unmatched: 7. CDR1 and CDR2 (germline): SNHLY, FYNNEI. The CDR3 is 14 residues long. For the CDR3, the DNA is TGTGCCAGCACAGGACAGGGGGCGGGACATGAGCAGTTCTTC. Its translation: CASTGQGAGHEQFF.

The J gene is TRBJ1-1, the V gene TRBV12-2. TRBV12-2 is termed a pseudogene. The CDR3 runs 18 residues. This CDR3 reads CASRFPLQVGFGGRRAFF. CDR3 nucleotides: TGTGCAAGTCGCTTCCCCCTCCAAGTGGGGTTCGGGGGGAGGAGGGCTTTCTTT.

As concerns this clone: Within the sample, other DNA sequences also encode this same CDR3. V usage is TRBV6-1 and J usage is TRBJ1-1; D is unresolved. Germline V lookup: CDR1 MNHNS, CDR2 SASEGT. Trimming shortened V by 3 bases and J by 1 base, and 6 bases separated the two germline ends. The CDR3 length is 13 residues. CDR3 sequence reads: CASSETGNTEAFF. CDR3 nucleotides: TGTGCCAGCAGTGAGACTGGGAACACTGAAGCTTTCTTT.

The V and J genes are TRBV7-2 and TRBJ2-1, with D possibly TRBD2 on 6 matching bases. The V gene's germline CDR1 is SGHTA and CDR2 FQGNSA. The CDR3 contains 15 residues. V was cut by 1 base and J by 0 bases, with 7 bases left in between. The CDR3 coding sequence is TGTGCCAGCAGCTTAGATAGCGGCTCCTACAATGAGCAGTTCTTC. This codes for CASSLDSGSYNEQFF.

This clone was observed a handful of times. This chain joins TRBV2 and TRBJ1-5; D ambiguous. The CDR3 covers 16 residues. V was clipped by 5 bases and J by 3 bases, with 17 bases between them. Germline loops: CDR1 SNHLY, CDR2 FYNNEI. The CDR3 sequence is CASSRSFRGINQPQHF. The CDR3 nucleotides are TGTGCCAGCAGTCGTAGTTTCCGGGGAATCAATCAGCCCCAGCATTTT. Based on the CDR3 plus reference TRBV2 and TRBJ1-5, the full variable domain is EPEVTQTPSHQVTQMGQEVILRCVPISNHLYFYWYRQILGQKVEFLVSFYNNEISEKSEIFDDQFSVERPDGSNFTLKIRSTKLEDSAMYFCASSRSFRGINQPQHFGDGTRLSIL.

This chain connects TRBV19 to TRBJ2-7; TRBD1 aligns across 11 bases. The trim removed 3 bases at V and 4 bases at J, leaving 2 bases unmatched. Germline V lookup: CDR1 LNHDA, CDR2 SQIVND (reference sequence). The CDR3 has 14 residues. CDR3 nucleotide sequence: TGTGCCAGTAGTATCCGGGACAGGGGGTACGAGCAGTACTTC. Its protein product is CASSIRDRGYEQYF. Based on the CDR3 plus reference TRBV19 and TRBJ2-7, the full variable domain is DGGITQSPKYLFRKEGQNVTLSCEQNLNHDAMYWYRQDPGQGLRLIYYSQIVNDFQKGDIAEGYSVSREKKESFPLTVTSAQKNPTAFYLCASSIRDRGYEQYFGPGTRLTVT.

CDR3 sequence: CASSSAGGEQYF. As DNA, the CDR3 is TGTGCCAGCAGTTCCGCCGGTGGCGAGCAGTACTTC. The chain carries TRBV6-5 and TRBJ2-7, with no clear D. The germline gives CDR1 MNHEY, CDR2 SVGAGI. CDR3 length: 12 amino acids. Trimming removed 4 bases from V and 6 bases from J, with 10 bases in between.

The chain uses TRBV11-2 and TRBJ2-1; D is unresolved. V was pared by 1 base and J by 4 bases, with 14 bases between. The CDR3 consists of 16 residues. Per the germline V gene, CDR1 is SGHAT and CDR2 is FQNNGV. The CDR3 here is CASSLGSRWAYNEQFF. In nucleotides, the CDR3 is TGTGCCAGCAGCTTAGGATCGAGGTGGGCGTACAATGAGCAGTTCTTC.

This clone was detected only once. V usage is TRBV6-5 and J usage is TRBJ2-2, with 7 bases that match TRBD2. J gave up 7 bases and V 1 base, and 9 bases lay outside the gene matches. The germline CDR1 and CDR2 sequences are MNHEY and SVGAGI. There are 16 residues in the CDR3. CDR3 bases: TGTGCCAGCAGTTACTTATCGGGAGGTAGAAACGGGGAGCTGTTTTTT. Protein: CASSYLSGGRNGELFF.

This chain connects TRBV5-1 to TRBJ2-7, with D tentatively TRBD1 (5 bases). This CDR3 is built from 15 residues. CDR1 is SGHRS and CDR2 is YFSETQ in the germline V gene. V was pared by 1 base and J by 3 bases, with 14 bases between. CDR3 loop: CASSLRPGIDYEQYF. The CDR3 DNA reads as TGCGCCAGCAGCTTGCGGCCAGGGATAGACTACGAGCAGTACTTC.

The V gene is TRBV18, the J gene TRBJ2-7; D may match TRBD1 or TRBD2 (5 bases each). V was pared by 3 bases and J by 4 bases, with 19 bases between. Germline V gene sequence: CDR1 KGHSH, CDR2 LQKENI. The CDR3 has 16 amino acids. The CDR3 reads CASSPTGGTVLYEQYF. The CDR3 nucleotides read TGTGCCAGCTCACCTACTGGGGGTACCGTCCTGTACGAGCAGTACTTC.

The CDR3 DNA is TGTGCCAGCAGCTTGTGGGGGGATCAGCCCCAGCATTTT. Protein: CASSLWGDQPQHF. This chain connects TRBV5-5 to TRBJ1-5, with TRBD1 as a possible D gene (5 bases). Deletions cut 1 base from V and 5 bases from J, with 7 bases between. The CDR3 loop spans 13 amino acids. CDR1 is SGHKS and CDR2 is YYEKEE in the germline V gene (reference sequence).

DNA of the CDR3: TGCGCCAGCAGCCCGGAGCGAGCTACTAATGAAAAACTGTTTTTT. This sequence encodes CASSPERATNEKLFF. The chain joins TRBV5-1 to TRBJ1-4, with D hard to call. Germline V CDR1 and CDR2: SGHRS, YFSETQ. CDR3 length equals 15 residues. The ends were cut back, 4 bases at V and 2 bases at J, with 12 bases in the middle. The complete variable domain, with remaining parts taken from reference TRBV5-1 and TRBJ1-4, reads KAGVTQTPRYLIKTRGQQVTLSCSPISGHRSVSWYQQTPGQGLQFLFEYFSETQRNKGNFPGRFSGRQFSNSRSEMNVSTLELGDSALYLCASSPERATNEKLFFGSGTQLSVL.

The chain recombines TRBV28 with TRBJ2-2, with D unclear. The CDR3 sequence is 18 residues long. Germline loops: CDR1 MDHEN, CDR2 SYDVKM. The V gene lost 5 bases and the J gene lost 1 base, with 20 bases spanning the gap. The CDR3 protein is CASSPTRTQNRNTGELFF. The CDR3 nucleotides read TGTGCCAGCAGTCCAACCCGAACTCAAAATAGGAACACCGGGGAGCTGTTTTTT.

This chain joins TRBV6-5 and TRBJ2-7; possible D gene TRBD2, 6 bases. CDR3 length: 16 amino acids. Trimming took off 4 bases at V and 5 bases at J, with 21 bases between the two ends. Germline loops: CDR1 MNHEY, CDR2 SVGAGI. The DNA for the CDR3 is TGTGCCAGCAGTTCGGAGGGCCGCCCACCTCTTCACGAGCAGTACTTC. This codes for CASSSEGRPPLHEQYF.

This chain uses TRBV21-1 with TRBJ1-5; the D call in the table, TRBD1, was not verified against the DNA. TRBV21-1 is listed as a pseudogene. The CDR3 totals 14 residues. The CDR3 nucleotides are TGTGCCAGCAGCAAAGTTGGGACAACCCAGCCCCAGCATTTT. This translates into CASSKVGTTQPQHF.